This entry is about one TCR beta chain. The antigen is not known. The data stem from a study of CXCR3-negative and CXCR3-positive naive CD8 T cells. CD45RO-CCR7+CD27+CD95- was the phenotype of naive CD8+ T cells. CDR3 length: 15 amino acids. From germline, CDR1 is DFQATT and CDR2 SNEGSKA (reference sequence). Study results and limitations: With respect to TRBV-TRBJ usage, naive CXCR3-negative and CXCR3-positive cells were similar; memory differed. Whereas both naive subsets had comparably high diversity, memory CD8+ cells had much lower diversity. The majority of assays used fresh PBMCs, and CXCR3 expression partially decreased after cryopreservation. Greater hydrophobicity was found in TRB CDR3s of CXCR3-positive naive cells than of CXCR3-negative naive cells.

UMI-labeled 5' RACE TRB cDNA libraries were prepared from the cells. Using the 5' RACE reads, TCRdb records one entry per CDR3 protein without DNA. Here the sample table reports about 150,000 distinct CDR3 sequences. Sequenced: naive CXCR3+ CD8+ T cells from blood. The subset was: CD45RO-CCR7+CD27+CD95- naive CD8+ T cells expressing CXCR3 (TNR3+). The sequence came from a human donor in good health. Some clones in this sample may be carry-over from other donors' samples. V and J are TRBV20-1 and TRBJ2-7; TCRdb outputs TRBD1, but without DNA this stays unchecked. CDR3 amino acids: CSARAIGAGSYEQYF.